These 26 T cell receptor beta chains were all obtained from the same sample, sequenced in a study of T cell repertoires in cytomegalovirus infection. TCRdb re-called the reads with MiXCR, one entry per CDR3 protein. Of 200,000 to 300,000 distinct CDR3 sequences in the sample, roughly an eighth were seen once. Material: PBMCs. All receptors come from a human donor in good health (CMV status not recorded). Some clones in this sample may be carry-over from other donors' samples.

This clonotype has a count of ten or more. The genes are TRBV12-3 or TRBV12-4 and TRBJ2-7; D ambiguous. V was pared by 4 bases and J by 7 bases, with 11 bases between. This CDR3 comprises 12 residues. The CDR3 reads CASSSLLGEQYF. The CDR3 DNA follows: TGTGCCAGCAGTTCGCTTTTGGGTGAGCAGTACTTC.

Note on this clonotype: A much larger clone differs from this one at a single base, so this may be a read error. This CDR3 fails to terminate in the conserved phenylalanine or tryptophan, so it likely reflects a read error. The gene calls are TRBV19 and TRBJ1-1, with D hard to call. V lost 5 bases to trimming and J lost 1 base, with 14 bases between them. Germline values: CDR1 LNHDA, CDR2 SQIVND (reference sequence). This CDR3 is built from 15 residues. The CDR3, as DNA: TGTGCCAGTAGTTCGATCATGGTATCGAACACTGAAGCTTTCCTT. Protein sequence: CASSSIMVSNTEAFL.

The table lists this clonotype with a few counts. This chain joins TRBV6-2 or TRBV6-3 and TRBJ1-1; TRBD1 might be the D (5 bases). CDR1 is MNHEY and CDR2 is SVGEGT in the germline V gene. V gave up 4 bases and J gave up 0 bases, with 18 bases separating them. CDR3 length equals 17 residues. CDR3 sequence: CASSLRGSRRMNTEAFF. Written as DNA, the CDR3 is TGTGCCAGCAGTTTAAGGGGCAGTCGGAGGATGAACACTGAAGCTTTCTTT.

This clonotype has at least ten counts. The J gene is TRBJ1-5, the V gene TRBV25-1; possible D gene TRBD1, 5 bases. The CDR3 has 14 residues. Per the germline V gene, CDR1 is MGHDK and CDR2 is SYGVNS. Trimming pared 1 base from V and 7 bases from J, leaving 11 bases between. The CDR3 bases are TGTGCCAGCAGTGAATTGGGGGGACGGCAGCCCCAGCATTTT. It is translated as CASSELGGRQPQHF.

This chain links TRBV20-1 with TRBJ1-4, with 7 positions matching TRBD1. Trimming removed 3 bases from V and 5 bases from J; junction bases left unmatched: 6. The CDR3 totals 14 residues. Germline CDR1 is DFQATT and CDR2 is SNEGSKA (reference sequence). This CDR3 reads CSARSGRGNEKLFF. The DNA of the CDR3 is TGCAGTGCTAGGAGCGGCAGGGGGAATGAAAAACTGTTTTTT.

This clonotype was seen at least ten times. The V and J genes are TRBV6-2 or TRBV6-3 and TRBJ2-3; 10 nucleotides line up with TRBD1. Trimming at V came to 2 bases and at J to 2 bases, leaving 7 bases not matched to a gene. Germline V gene sequence: CDR1 MNHEY, CDR2 SVGEGT. The CDR3 runs 17 residues. This chain's CDR3 is CASSYHRQGALTDTQYF. CDR3 nucleotide sequence: TGTGCCAGCAGTTACCATCGACAGGGGGCTCTCACAGATACGCAGTATTTT.

Ten or more counts support this clonotype. The chain uses TRBV19 and TRBJ2-1; D tentatively fits TRBD1 or TRBD2 (6 bases each). This CDR3 spans 15 amino acids. CDR1 and CDR2 (germline): LNHDA, SQIVND (reference sequence). The ends were cut back, 7 bases at V and 9 bases at J, with 22 bases in the middle. The CDR3, as DNA: TGTGCCAGTACCTCGCGGGGCAGGGGCCCGGGTGAGCAGTTCTTC. Translation: CASTSRGRGPGEQFF.

This clonotype has ten or more counts. The chain combines TRBV7-2 with TRBJ2-7; 8 bases fit TRBD1. V lost 2 bases, J lost 1 base, and 1 base stayed unmatched. The CDR3 is made up of 14 amino acids. CDR1 is SGHTA, CDR2 FQGNSA, per germline. CDR3 in DNA: TGTGCCAGCAGCTTACAGGGGGCTTCCTACGAGCAGTACTTC. Protein: CASSLQGASYEQYF.

The V and J genes are TRBV10-3 and TRBJ1-2; 8 bases fit TRBD1. CDR3 size: 14 residues. Germline loops: CDR1 ENHRY, CDR2 SYGVKD. J was trimmed by 0 bases and V by 6 bases; bases with no gene match: 3. CDR3 residues: CAISDRGANYGYTF. The CDR3 coding sequence is TGTGCCATCAGCGACAGGGGCGCTAACTATGGCTACACCTTC.

This clonotype came up a few times. The chain carries TRBV12-3 or TRBV12-4 and TRBJ2-5; 7 bases agree with TRBD1. V lost 6 bases, J lost 1 base, and 5 bases stayed unmatched. The CDR3 is 14 amino acids. CDR3 sequence reads: CASRLGTVQETQYF. The DNA of the CDR3 is TGTGCCAGCAGGCTCGGGACAGTCCAAGAGACCCAGTACTTC.

At least ten counts were recorded for this clonotype. The chain has TRBV11-1 and TRBJ1-1; TRBD1 matches at 11 bases. After removal of 3 bases from V and 5 bases from J, the junction contained 11 bases not matched to a gene. Germline CDR1 and CDR2: SGHAT and FQDESV (reference sequence). CDR3 length: 17 amino acids. CDR3 in DNA: TGTGCCAGCAGCTTCAGAGGACAGGGGGCGGTGGTGACTGAAGCTTTCTTT. It encodes CASSFRGQGAVVTEAFF.

This clonotype was counted at least ten times. The rearrangement links TRBV6-2 or TRBV6-3 to TRBJ2-7; TRBD1 matches 7 bases. The CDR3 sequence is 13 residues long. From germline, CDR1 is MNHEY and CDR2 SVGEGT. Losses at the gene ends were 5 bases for V and 5 bases for J; bases not matched to a gene: 6. The CDR3: CASSLLQGDEQYF. CDR3 DNA sequence: TGTGCCAGCAGTCTACTCCAGGGGGACGAGCAGTACTTC.

This clonotype was seen repeatedly, ten times or more. The chain employs TRBV7-2 and TRBJ1-6; D is uncertain. V shed 5 bases and J shed 0 bases, with 17 bases lying between them. This CDR3 is 18 amino acids long. Looked up from germline, CDR1 is SGHTA and CDR2 is FQGNSA. The CDR3: CASSPSLAGHSYNSPLHF. As DNA, the CDR3 is TGTGCCAGCAGCCCCTCCTTGGCGGGCCACTCCTATAATTCACCCCTCCACTTT. Together with reference TRBV7-2 and TRBJ1-6, the CDR3 gives the full variable domain: GAGVSQSPSNKVTEKGKDVELRCDPISGHTALYWYRQSLGQGLEFLIYFQGNSAPDKSGLPSDRFSAERTGGSVSTLTIQRTQQEDSAVYLCASSPSLAGHSYNSPLHFGNGTRLTVT.

Only a few counts were recorded for this clonotype. The chain joins TRBV19 to TRBJ2-7; D remains ambiguous. The CDR3 loop spans 15 amino acids. Germline values: CDR1 LNHDA, CDR2 SQIVND (reference sequence). V lost 5 bases and J lost 0, with 14 bases in between. The CDR3 loop is CASSPRGRSSYEQYF. In DNA form, the CDR3 reads TGTGCCAGTAGTCCCCGAGGCAGGAGCTCCTACGAGCAGTACTTC.

This clonotype showed up many times. This chain connects TRBV7-2 to TRBJ2-3; a possible D gene is TRBD1 (6 bases). V was pared by 5 bases and J by 0 bases, with 12 bases between. Germline CDR1 and CDR2: SGHTA and FQGNSA. This CDR3 has 15 amino acids. Here the CDR3 reads CASSLTGLSTDTQYF. DNA for the CDR3: TGTGCCAGCAGCCTCACAGGGCTGAGCACAGATACGCAGTATTTT.

This clonotype was seen a handful of times. This rearrangement joins TRBV28 to TRBJ2-1; 10 bases align to TRBD1. The CDR3 totals 15 residues. The V segment lost 2 bases and the J segment 7 bases; nucleotides outside the gene matches: 5. Germline V gene lookup returns CDR1 MDHEN and CDR2 SYDVKM. The CDR3 region is CASSLGGQGLNEQFF. In DNA, the CDR3 is TGTGCCAGCAGTTTAGGGGGACAGGGGCTGAATGAGCAGTTCTTC. Complete variable domain (other parts from reference TRBV28 and TRBJ2-1): DVKVTQSSRYLVKRTGEKVFLECVQDMDHENMFWYRQDPGLGLRLIYFSYDVKMKEKGDIPEGYSVSREKKERFSLILESASTNQTSMYLCASSLGGQGLNEQFFGPGTRLTVL.

Notes on this clonotype: This may be a read error: a much more frequent sequence differs by one nucleotide. The rearrangement uses TRBV12-3 or TRBV12-4 and TRBJ1-1; D unresolved. This CDR3 has 12 amino acids. Here the CDR3 DNA reads TGTGCCAGCAGTTCTGAGCTCACTGAAGCTTCCTTT. Protein: CASSSELTEASF.

This clonotype was detected a few times. The chain uses TRBV19 and TRBJ1-2, with no clear D. Between the trimmed V and J ends, which lost 8 bases and 0 bases, there was a span of 10 bases. Germline V lookup: CDR1 LNHDA, CDR2 SQIVND (reference sequence). This CDR3 has 13 amino acids. This chain's CDR3 is CASSTLANYGYTF. The CDR3 DNA reads TGTGCCAGTTCGACGCTAGCTAACTATGGCTACACCTTC.

The chain has TRBV6-6 and TRBJ2-7; unclear D gene. Germline V gene data show CDR1 as MNHNY and CDR2 as SVGAGI (reference sequence). V shed 0 bases and J shed 2 bases, with 11 bases lying between them. The CDR3 loop spans 15 amino acids. The CDR3: CASSYSSTTTYEQYF. CDR3 DNA sequence: TGTGCCAGCAGTTACTCGTCCACGACAACCTACGAGCAGTACTTC.

This clonotype was observed a handful of times. The chain links TRBV29-1 to TRBJ2-1, with D hard to call. Germline CDR1 SQVTM, CDR2 ANQGSEA. Trimming stripped 5 bases from V and 8 bases from J, with 4 bases between. CDR3 length equals 9 residues. CDR3 in amino acids: CSVSDEQFF. CDR3 DNA: TGCAGCGTTTCCGATGAGCAGTTCTTC.

This clonotype showed up just a few times. The chain couples TRBV6-8 to TRBJ2-2; D perhaps matches TRBD1 (5 bases). CDR1 MNHGY and CDR2 SAAAGT come from the germline V gene. This CDR3 has 14 amino acids. V was trimmed by 5 bases and J by 2 bases, leaving 9 bases between them. The DNA for the CDR3 is TGTGCCAGCAGTACAGGTGCAAACACCGGGGAGCTGTTTTTT. Translation: CASSTGANTGELFF.

This clonotype has ten or more counts. The CDR3 DNA is TGTGCCAGCAGTTTAGGGCTGTGGGGTGATTCACCCCTCCACTTT. The encoded protein is CASSLGLWGDSPLHF. The chain links TRBV27 to TRBJ1-6, with D hard to call. The V gene lost 2 bases and the J gene lost 8 bases, with 13 bases spanning the gap. Per germline, CDR1 MNHEY and CDR2 SMNVEV (reference sequence). CDR3 length: 15 amino acids.

This clonotype was seen repeatedly, ten times or more. The chain couples TRBV12-3 or TRBV12-4 to TRBJ1-5, with D maybe TRBD1 (5 bases). Deletions cut 5 bases from V and 0 bases from J, with 8 bases between. The CDR3 contains 14 residues. CDR3: CASSLQDSNQPQHF. The CDR3 bases are TGTGCCAGCAGTCTACAGGATAGCAATCAGCCCCAGCATTTT.

V is TRBV20-1 and J is TRBJ1-5; 7 bases agree with TRBD1. The CDR3 runs to 16 residues. CDR1 and CDR2 (germline): DFQATT, SNEGSKA (reference sequence). Here the CDR3 DNA reads TGCAGGGCACCGGGACAGTTGATTTATAGCAATCAGCCCCAGCATTTT. This translates into CRAPGQLIYSNQPQHF.

There are many counts of this clonotype. V gene TRBV7-2 combines with J gene TRBJ2-3; TRBD1 matches at 8 bases. Trimming took 3 bases from V and 3 from J; bases not matched to a gene: 2. Germline loops: CDR1 SGHTA, CDR2 FQGNSA. CDR3 length: 14 amino acids. The chain's CDR3 is CASSFRTGTDTQYF. The CDR3 DNA is TGTGCCAGCAGCTTTAGGACAGGGACAGATACGCAGTATTTT.

In its sample, this clonotype was seen many times. The chain carries TRBV7-2 and TRBJ1-1; unclear D gene. There are 13 residues in the CDR3. Germline values: CDR1 SGHTA, CDR2 FQGNSA. V lost 5 bases to trimming and J lost 7 bases, with 14 bases between them. The CDR3 here is CASSPANRHEAFF. CDR3 DNA sequence: TGTGCCAGCAGCCCAGCTAATCGGCATGAAGCTTTCTTT.